This entry is about one T cell receptor beta chain. Its antigen is as yet unknown. The source of the sample is a study of T cell responses to AZD1222 COVID-19 vaccine. General study points: Sampling captured repertoires only after the peak T cell response. Among the donors, most were white British and more were female, and clonal diversity was possibly underestimated. Across spike, vaccine-associated CD4 TCRs were found, dominant at 160-218 and 743-854.

This CDR3 is built from 14 residues. After removal of 5 bases from V and 4 bases from J, the junction contained 5 bases not matched to a gene. The V gene's germline CDR1 is SGHTA and CDR2 FQGNSA. Clones were sequenced by immunoSEQ multiplex PCR, and TCRdb holds only the in-frame ones, with some missing. Counted here are 150,000 to 200,000 clones, 80% to 90% occurring once; the ten biggest clones make up approximately 2.7%. The sequence was collected from an adult in good health. This sequence joins TRBV7-2 and TRBJ1-3, with 7 nucleotides matching TRBD1. The sample was peripheral blood, taken on day 0 of MenACWY control vaccination. The CDR3 loop reads CASSKTGAGNTIYF. CDR3 coding DNA: TGTGCCAGCAGCAAAACAGGGGCAGGAAACACCATATATTTT. Looking up the rest from reference TRBV7-2 and TRBJ1-3 gives the full variable domain: GAGVSQSPSNKVTEKGKDVELRCDPISGHTALYWYRQSLGQGLEFLIYFQGNSAPDKSGLPSDRFSAERTGGSVSTLTIQRTQQEDSAVYLCASSKTGAGNTIYFGEGSWLTVV.